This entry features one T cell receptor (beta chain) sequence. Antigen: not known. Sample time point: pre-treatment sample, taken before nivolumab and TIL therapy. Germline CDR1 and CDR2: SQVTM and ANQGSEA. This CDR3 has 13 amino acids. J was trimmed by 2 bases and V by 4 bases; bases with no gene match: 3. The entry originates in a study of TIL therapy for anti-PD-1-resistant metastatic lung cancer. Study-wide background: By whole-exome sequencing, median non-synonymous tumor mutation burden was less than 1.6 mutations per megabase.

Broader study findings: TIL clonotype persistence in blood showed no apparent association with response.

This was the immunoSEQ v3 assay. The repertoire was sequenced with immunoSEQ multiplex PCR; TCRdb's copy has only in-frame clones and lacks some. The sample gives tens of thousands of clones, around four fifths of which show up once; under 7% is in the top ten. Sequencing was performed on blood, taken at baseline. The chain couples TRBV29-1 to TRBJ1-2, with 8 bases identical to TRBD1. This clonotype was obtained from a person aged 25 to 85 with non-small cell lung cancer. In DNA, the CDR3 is TGCAGCGTTGTGACAGGGGAGAACTATGGCTACACCTTC. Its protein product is CSVVTGENYGYTF. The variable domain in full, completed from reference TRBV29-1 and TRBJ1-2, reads SAVISQKPSRDICQRGTSLTIQCQVDSQVTMMFWYRQQPGQSLTLIATANQGSEATYESGFVIDKFPISRPNLTFSTLTVSNMSPEDSSIYLCSVVTGENYGYTFGSGTRLTVV.